The 14 T cell receptor beta chains given below trace back to one sample, sequenced in a study of PD-1 blockade in classical Hodgkin lymphoma. Measured with immunoSEQ multiplex PCR; TCRdb has only the in-frame clones, and not every one. The table includes some 63,000 clones, 90% detected once. Autologous stem cell transplantation was followed by relapse in every patient, and brentuximab vedotin exposure varied. This sample comprised peripheral blood mononuclear cells (PBMCs), obtained at baseline. The receptors were sampled from a human donor with classical Hodgkin lymphoma.

The CDR3 reads CASSLAGEGNTEAFF. DNA of the CDR3: TGTGCCAGCAGCTTGGCAGGGGAGGGTAACACTGAAGCTTTCTTT. The chain couples TRBV5-6 to TRBJ1-1, with D perhaps TRBD1 (6 bases). The germline V and J ends were trimmed by 0 bases and 2 bases, with 11 bases remaining between them. Germline CDR1 SGHDT, CDR2 YYEEEE. This CDR3 is 15 amino acids long.

The genes are TRBV7-9 and TRBJ2-3; TRBD2 aligns across 8 bases. This CDR3 spans 14 amino acids. The J segment lost 2 bases and the V segment lost 6 bases, leaving 4 bases of the junction unmatched. From germline, CDR1 is SEHNR and CDR2 FQNEAQ (reference sequence). The CDR3 loop reads CASSRAGVTDTQYF. In DNA form, the CDR3 reads TGTGCCAGCAGTCGAGCGGGGGTCACAGATACGCAGTATTTT.

The V and J genes are TRBV28 and TRBJ2-5; D uncertain. V lost 5 bases and J 1 base, leaving 8 bases between the germline ends. CDR1 and CDR2 from the germline V gene are MDHEN and SYDVKM. This CDR3 has 13 residues. The CDR3 DNA reads TGTGCCAGCAGTCCTCTCGCCCAAGAGACCCAGTACTTC. Encoded protein: CASSPLAQETQYF.

Here the CDR3 DNA reads TGTGCCAGCAGCCGCCCACAGGGGGCCGTAGATGAGCAGTTCTTC. Translation: CASSRPQGAVDEQFF. The J gene is TRBJ2-1, the V gene TRBV7-9; TRBD1 agrees at 9 bases. V was pared by 5 bases and J by 8 bases, with 10 bases of the junction left unmatched. Germline CDR1 is SEHNR and CDR2 is FQNEAQ (reference sequence). The CDR3 covers 15 residues.

The chain links TRBV5-1 to TRBJ2-2; TRBD2 aligns across 10 bases. Germline-derived CDR1 and CDR2 are SGHRS and YFSETQ. The CDR3 has 18 residues. Unmatched junction bases numbered 14, after V lost 5 bases and J lost 4 bases. The CDR3 protein is CASRIGLAVYDGTGELFF. CDR3 in DNA: TGCGCCAGCAGGATCGGACTAGCGGTTTATGATGGCACCGGGGAGCTGTTTTTT.

The chain couples TRBV5-5 to TRBJ1-4, with 8 bases matching TRBD1. The CDR3 spans 15 residues. With 3 bases clipped from V and 4 bases from J, the junction kept 5 bases outside the gene matches. The V gene's germline CDR1 is SGHKS and CDR2 YYEKEE (reference sequence). CDR3 DNA: TGTGCCAGCAGCTCCCCGGGACAGGTTAATGAAAAACTGTTTTTT. Its translation: CASSSPGQVNEKLFF. Full variable domain (rest looked up from reference TRBV5-5 and TRBJ1-4): DAGVTQSPTHLIKTRGQQVTLRCSPISGHKSVSWYQQVLGQGPQFIFQYYEKEERGRGNFPDRFSARQFPNYSSELNVNALLLGDSALYLCASSSPGQVNEKLFFGSGTQLSVL.

This chain uses TRBV15 with TRBJ1-1; no clear D gene. CDR3 length: 16 amino acids. The germline V gene encodes CDR1 LNHNV and CDR2 YYDKDF (reference sequence). Trimming stripped 0 bases from V and 1 base from J, with 12 bases between. CDR3 DNA sequence: TGTGCCACCAGCAGAGATACGCGGCTGAGGAACACTGAAGCTTTCTTT. Its translation is CATSRDTRLRNTEAFF.

This chain uses TRBV4-2 with TRBJ2-3, with 8 bases aligning to TRBD1. The germline V gene has CDR1 LGHNA and CDR2 YNFKEQ. This CDR3 has 15 residues. The junction had 5 bases not matched to a gene; V was cut back by 4 bases and J by 2 bases. CDR3 sequence reads: CASSLDRVVTDTQYF. As DNA, the CDR3 is TGTGCCAGCAGCCTGGACAGGGTAGTCACAGATACGCAGTATTTT.

V and J are TRBV28 and TRBJ1-2; no definite D call. CDR3 size: 13 residues. Germline loops: CDR1 MDHEN, CDR2 SYDVKM. V dropped 4 bases and J dropped 6 bases, with 12 bases sitting between them. The DNA of the CDR3 is TGTGCCAGCAGTTCTTACCTACCGGATGGCTACACCTTC. This gives the protein CASSSYLPDGYTF.

This CDR3 is CASSPRGQGASEQYF. The CDR3 region has the DNA TGTGCCAGCTCACCACGTGGACAGGGGGCATCCGAGCAGTACTTC. The chain employs TRBV18 and TRBJ2-7, with 11 positions matching TRBD1. CDR1 KGHSH and CDR2 LQKENI come from the germline V gene. J gave up 6 bases and V 1 base, and 5 bases lay outside the gene matches. CDR3 size: 15 residues.

The chain links TRBV23-1 to TRBJ2-7; TRBD1 matches at 8 bases. TRBV23-1 is an ORF; its function is uncertain. The CDR3 is 17 residues long. Trimming took 0 bases from V and 3 from J; bases not matched to a gene: 10. CDR3 bases: TGCGCCAGCAGTCAATCAGAAAAAAGCACAGGGGGCTACGAGCAGTACTTC. Encoded protein: CASSQSEKSTGGYEQYF.

The chain joins TRBV11-2 to TRBJ1-1, with D perhaps matching TRBD1 (5 bases). Trimming took off 0 bases at V and 5 bases at J, with 10 bases between the two ends. CDR1 and CDR2 (germline): SGHAT, FQNNGV. CDR3 length: 14 residues. The CDR3 protein is CASSLDRGDTEAFF. CDR3 nucleotides: TGTGCCAGCAGCTTAGATCGGGGGGATACTGAAGCTTTCTTT. Together with reference TRBV11-2 and TRBJ1-1, the CDR3 gives the full variable domain: EAGVAQSPRYKIIEKRQSVAFWCNPISGHATLYWYQQILGQGPKLLIQFQNNGVVDDSQLPKDRFSAERLKGVDSTLKIQPAKLEDSAVYLCASSLDRGDTEAFFGQGTRLTVV.

The chain carries TRBV28 and TRBJ2-3, with TRBD2 matching over 9 bases. CDR1 is MDHEN, CDR2 SYDVKM, per germline. The CDR3 extends over 18 amino acids. V was clipped by 8 bases and J by 1 base; unmatched bases: 16. Here the CDR3 reads CASGLARISPRGTDTQYF. CDR3 nucleotide sequence: TGTGCCAGCGGACTAGCGAGGATCTCTCCCCGGGGCACAGATACGCAGTATTTT.

V gene TRBV7-9 combines with J gene TRBJ1-3, with no clear D. V was clipped by 2 bases and J by 1 base, with 15 bases between them. This CDR3 has 17 residues. Looked up from germline, CDR1 is SEHNR and CDR2 is FQNEAQ (reference sequence). The CDR3 region is CASSLSSGRRSGNTIYF. CDR3 in DNA: TGTGCCAGCAGCTTATCCTCGGGGAGGAGGTCTGGAAACACCATATATTTT.